The entry below describes one T cell receptor (beta chain). This CDR3 comprises 14 residues. The germline V gene encodes CDR1 MDHEN and CDR2 SYDVKM. Trimming cost V 6 bases and J 6 bases; bases outside gene matches: 9. This entry belongs to a study of technical replicates of blood from a handful of donors. The data were produced by immunoSEQ multiplex PCR, yet TCRdb's version contains in-frame clones alone and is incomplete. This table has 75,000 to 100,000 clones, over 85% appearing once. The chain is built from TRBV28 and TRBJ2-7; 9 bases line up with TRBD1. Specimen: T cells isolated from PBMCs. This clonotype originated in a human donor in good health. The CDR3 DNA reads as TGTGCCAGCAGGGCCCCGGGACAGGGTACCGAGCAGTACTTC. Translating it yields CASRAPGQGTEQYF.